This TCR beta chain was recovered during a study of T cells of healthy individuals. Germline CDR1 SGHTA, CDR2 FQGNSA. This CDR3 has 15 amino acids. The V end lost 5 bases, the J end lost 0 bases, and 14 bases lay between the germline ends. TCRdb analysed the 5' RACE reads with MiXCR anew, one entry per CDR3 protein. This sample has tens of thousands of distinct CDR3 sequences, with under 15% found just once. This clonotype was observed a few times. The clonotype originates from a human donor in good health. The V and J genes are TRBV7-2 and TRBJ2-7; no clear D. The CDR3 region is CASSARPESSYEQYF. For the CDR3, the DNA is TGTGCCAGCAGCGCGCGACCCGAGAGCTCCTACGAGCAGTACTTC.